The clone carrying this T cell receptor (beta chain) was seen more than once but under ten times. The method was immunoSEQ multiplex PCR; TCRdb's version includes in-frame clones alone and lacks a portion of them. The data hold over 450,000 clones, with approximately 78% observed a single time. This entry belongs to a study of shared T cell receptors in the human thymus. The germline V gene has CDR1 MNHNY and CDR2 SVGAGI (reference sequence). The length of the CDR3 is 15 residues. V was clipped by 0 bases and J by 4 bases, with 12 bases between them. The sample was also reused in another study, on human thymus T cells. That source adds: The study used thymus tissue resected during corrective heart surgery. Use of V and J genes seemed skewed within the thymic and blood repertoires.

The TCR comes from a boy under two years old with a congenital heart defect. The sequenced sample consisted of thymocytes. The V call is TRBV6-6, the J call TRBJ1-2; perhaps TRBD1 as D (5 bases). The CDR3 bases are TGTGCCAGCAGTTACTCCACAGGTCCCGGCTATGGCTACACCTTC. Protein product: CASSYSTGPGYGYTF.